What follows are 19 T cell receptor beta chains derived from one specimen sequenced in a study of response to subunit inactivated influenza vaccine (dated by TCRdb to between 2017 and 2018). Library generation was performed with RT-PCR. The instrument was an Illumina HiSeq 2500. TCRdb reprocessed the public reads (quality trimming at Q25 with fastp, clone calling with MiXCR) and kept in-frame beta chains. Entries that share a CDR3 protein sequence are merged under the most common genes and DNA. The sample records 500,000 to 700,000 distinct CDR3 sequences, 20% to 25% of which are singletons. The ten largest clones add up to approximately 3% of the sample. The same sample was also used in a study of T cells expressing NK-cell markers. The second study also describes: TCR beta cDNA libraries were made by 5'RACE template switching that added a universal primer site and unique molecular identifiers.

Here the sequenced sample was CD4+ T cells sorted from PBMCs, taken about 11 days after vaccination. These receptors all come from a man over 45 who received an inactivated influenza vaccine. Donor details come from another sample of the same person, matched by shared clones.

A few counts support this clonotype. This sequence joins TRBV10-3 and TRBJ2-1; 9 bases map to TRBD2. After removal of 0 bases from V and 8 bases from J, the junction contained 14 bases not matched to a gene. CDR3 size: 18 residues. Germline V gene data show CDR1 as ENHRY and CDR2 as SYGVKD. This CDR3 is CAISESGGTSNSGDEQFF. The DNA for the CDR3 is TGTGCCATCAGTGAGTCGGGTGGGACTAGCAATTCCGGGGATGAGCAGTTCTTC.

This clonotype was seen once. The CDR3, as DNA: TGTGCCAGCAGCTCAAACCAGGGGGCTATTGGCTACACCTTC. Translated: CASSSNQGAIGYTF. This chain connects TRBV7-1 to TRBJ1-2; 8 positions agree with TRBD1. TRBV7-1 qualifies as an ORF whose function is uncertain. V lost 2 bases and J lost 7; bases outside the gene matches: 6. CDR3 length: 14 residues.

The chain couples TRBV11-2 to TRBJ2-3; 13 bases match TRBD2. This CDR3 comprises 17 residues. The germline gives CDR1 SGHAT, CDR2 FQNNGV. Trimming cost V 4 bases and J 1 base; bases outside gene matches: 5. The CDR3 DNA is TGTGCCAGCAGCTGGAGACTAGCGGGGGGTGGCACAGATACGCAGTATTTT. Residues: CASSWRLAGGGTDTQYF. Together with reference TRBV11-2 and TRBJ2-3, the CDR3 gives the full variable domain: EAGVAQSPRYKIIEKRQSVAFWCNPISGHATLYWYQQILGQGPKLLIQFQNNGVVDDSQLPKDRFSAERLKGVDSTLKIQPAKLEDSAVYLCASSWRLAGGGTDTQYFGPGTRLTVL.

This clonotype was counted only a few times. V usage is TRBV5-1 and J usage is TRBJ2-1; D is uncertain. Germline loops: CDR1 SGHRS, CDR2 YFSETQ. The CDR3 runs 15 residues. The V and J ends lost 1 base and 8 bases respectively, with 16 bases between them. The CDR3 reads CASSLSGDIGYEQFF. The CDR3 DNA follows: TGCGCCAGCAGCTTGTCAGGCGATATTGGTTATGAGCAGTTCTTC.

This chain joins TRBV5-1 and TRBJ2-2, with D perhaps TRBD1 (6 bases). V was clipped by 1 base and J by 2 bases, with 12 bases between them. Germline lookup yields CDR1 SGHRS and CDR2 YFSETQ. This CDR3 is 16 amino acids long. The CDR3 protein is CASSLNQGTNTGELFF. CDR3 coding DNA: TGCGCCAGCAGCTTGAATCAGGGGACAAACACCGGGGAGCTGTTTTTT.

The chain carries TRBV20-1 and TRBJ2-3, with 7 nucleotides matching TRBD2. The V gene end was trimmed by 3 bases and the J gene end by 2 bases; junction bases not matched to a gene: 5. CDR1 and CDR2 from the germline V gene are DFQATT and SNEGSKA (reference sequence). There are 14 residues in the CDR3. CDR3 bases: TGCAGTGCTAGTGGGACTACGTTCACAGATACGCAGTATTTT. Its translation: CSASGTTFTDTQYF.

The CDR3 DNA sequence: TGTGCCAGCAGCTTAGTCAGCGGGGCCCAAGAGACCCAGTACTTC. Amino acid sequence: CASSLVSGAQETQYF. This chain uses TRBV7-2 with TRBJ2-5; 7 bases match TRBD2. CDR3 length: 15 amino acids. Germline trimming cut 1 base from V and 1 base from J; bases unmatched to any gene: 3. Germline CDR1 is SGHTA and CDR2 is FQGNSA.

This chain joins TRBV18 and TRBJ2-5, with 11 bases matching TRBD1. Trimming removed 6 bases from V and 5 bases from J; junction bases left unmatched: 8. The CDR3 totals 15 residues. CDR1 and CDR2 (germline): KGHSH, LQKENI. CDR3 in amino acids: CASSRTGGVGETQYF. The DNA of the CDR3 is TGTGCCAGCTCGCGGACAGGGGGCGTCGGGGAGACCCAGTACTTC.

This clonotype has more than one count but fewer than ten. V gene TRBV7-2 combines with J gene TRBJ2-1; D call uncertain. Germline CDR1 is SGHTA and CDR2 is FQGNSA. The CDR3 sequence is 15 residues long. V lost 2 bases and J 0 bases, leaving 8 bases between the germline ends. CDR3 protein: CASSLSLSSYNEQFF. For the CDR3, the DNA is TGTGCCAGCAGCTTAAGCCTGAGCTCCTACAATGAGCAGTTCTTC. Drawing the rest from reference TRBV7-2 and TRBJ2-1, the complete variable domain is GAGVSQSPSNKVTEKGKDVELRCDPISGHTALYWYRQSLGQGLEFLIYFQGNSAPDKSGLPSDRFSAERTGGSVSTLTIQRTQQEDSAVYLCASSLSLSSYNEQFFGPGTRLTVL.

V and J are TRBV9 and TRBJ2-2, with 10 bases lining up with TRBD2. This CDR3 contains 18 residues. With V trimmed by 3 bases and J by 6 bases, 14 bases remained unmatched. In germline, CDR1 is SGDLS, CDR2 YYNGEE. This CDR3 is CASSGTLRLAGDPGELFF. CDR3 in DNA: TGTGCCAGCAGCGGAACACTCCGGCTAGCGGGGGATCCCGGGGAGCTGTTTTTT. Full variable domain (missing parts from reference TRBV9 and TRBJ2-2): DSGVTQTPKHLITATGQRVTLRCSPRSGDLSVYWYQQSLDQGLQFLIQYYNGEERAKGNILERFSAQQFPDLHSELNLSSLELGDSALYFCASSGTLRLAGDPGELFFGEGSRLTVL.

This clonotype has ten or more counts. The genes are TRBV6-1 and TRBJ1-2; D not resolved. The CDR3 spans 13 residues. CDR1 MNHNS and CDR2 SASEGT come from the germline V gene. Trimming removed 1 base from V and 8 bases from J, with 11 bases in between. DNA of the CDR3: TGTGCCAGCAGTGAAGGGACCGGGTTGGGCTACACCTTC. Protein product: CASSEGTGLGYTF.

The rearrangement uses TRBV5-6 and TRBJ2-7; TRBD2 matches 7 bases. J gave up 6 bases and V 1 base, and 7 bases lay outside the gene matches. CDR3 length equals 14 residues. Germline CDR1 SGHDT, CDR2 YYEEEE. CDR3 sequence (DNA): TGTGCCAGCAGCTTGCGGACTAGGTTCTCCGAGCAGTACTTC. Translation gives CASSLRTRFSEQYF.

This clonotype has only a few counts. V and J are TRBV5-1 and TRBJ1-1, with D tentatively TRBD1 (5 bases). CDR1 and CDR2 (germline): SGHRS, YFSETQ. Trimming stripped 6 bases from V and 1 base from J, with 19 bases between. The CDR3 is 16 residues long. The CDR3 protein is CASKGEMGDPNTEAFF. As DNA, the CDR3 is TGCGCCAGCAAAGGAGAAATGGGGGACCCGAACACTGAAGCTTTCTTT.

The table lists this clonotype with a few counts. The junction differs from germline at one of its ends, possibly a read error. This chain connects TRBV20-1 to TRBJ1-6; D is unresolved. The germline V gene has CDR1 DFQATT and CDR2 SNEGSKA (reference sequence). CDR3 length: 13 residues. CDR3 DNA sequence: TGCAGTGCGAGAGTACGGAATAATTCACCCCTCCACTTT. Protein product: CSARVRNNSPLHF.

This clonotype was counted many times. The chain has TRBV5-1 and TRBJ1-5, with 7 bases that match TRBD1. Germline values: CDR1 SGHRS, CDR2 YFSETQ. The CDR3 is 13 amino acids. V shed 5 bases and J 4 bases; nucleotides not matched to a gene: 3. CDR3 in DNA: TGCGCCAGCAGAGGACAGGATAATCAGCCCCAGCATTTT. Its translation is CASRGQDNQPQHF. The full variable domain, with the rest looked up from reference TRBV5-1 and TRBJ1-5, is KAGVTQTPRYLIKTRGQQVTLSCSPISGHRSVSWYQQTPGQGLQFLFEYFSETQRNKGNFPGRFSGRQFSNSRSEMNVSTLELGDSALYLCASRGQDNQPQHFGDGTRLSIL.

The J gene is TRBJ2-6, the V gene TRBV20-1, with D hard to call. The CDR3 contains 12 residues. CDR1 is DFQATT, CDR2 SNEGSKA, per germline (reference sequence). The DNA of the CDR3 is TGCGGAACAGTATCTGGGGCCAACGTCCTGACTTTC. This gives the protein CGTVSGANVLTF.

The CDR3 DNA follows: TGCAGCGTTGTCCTCTTGGAGAGGGTGAACACTGAAGCTTTCTTT. It yields the protein CSVVLLERVNTEAFF. The chain carries TRBV29-1 and TRBJ1-1; D remains unclear. There are 15 residues in the CDR3. Germline V lookup: CDR1 SQVTM, CDR2 ANQGSEA. V gave up 4 bases and J gave up 0 bases, with 15 bases separating them.

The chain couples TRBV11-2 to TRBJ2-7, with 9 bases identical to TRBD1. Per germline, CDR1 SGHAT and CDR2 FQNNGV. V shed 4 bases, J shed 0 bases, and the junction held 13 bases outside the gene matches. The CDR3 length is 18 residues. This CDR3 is CASSSPGTGFQPSYEQYF. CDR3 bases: TGTGCCAGCAGCTCTCCCGGGACAGGGTTCCAACCCTCCTACGAGCAGTACTTC. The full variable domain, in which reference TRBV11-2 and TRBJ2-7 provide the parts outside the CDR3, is EAGVAQSPRYKIIEKRQSVAFWCNPISGHATLYWYQQILGQGPKLLIQFQNNGVVDDSQLPKDRFSAERLKGVDSTLKIQPAKLEDSAVYLCASSSPGTGFQPSYEQYFGPGTRLTVT.

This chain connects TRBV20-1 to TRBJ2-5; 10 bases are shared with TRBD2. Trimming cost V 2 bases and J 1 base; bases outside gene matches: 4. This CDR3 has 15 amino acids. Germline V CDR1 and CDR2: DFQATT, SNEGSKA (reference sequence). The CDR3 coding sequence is TGCAGTGCTAGACGGACTAGCGGAGGCCAAGAGACCCAGTACTTC. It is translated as CSARRTSGGQETQYF.